This T cell receptor beta chain was observed in a study of T cell responses to AZD1222 COVID-19 vaccine. Study-level results: Mostly white British, mostly female donors; authors suggested clonal diversity may be underestimated. At baseline, just a handful of AZD1222 recipients tested seropositive. After the peak T cell response, and only then, were repertoires sampled.

In the case of this clone: The antigen is not known.

This CDR3 region has 14 residues. The V end was cut by 3 bases, the J end by 10 bases, with 16 bases between. Germline CDR1 is LNHDA and CDR2 is SQIVND (reference sequence). Libraries were prepared by immunoSEQ multiplex PCR; TCRdb keeps only in-frame clonotypes and omits some of them. The sample holds some 250,000 clones, 94% seen once. Specimen: peripheral blood, collected 28 days after the second AZD1222 dose. The receptor's source is an adult who received the AZD1222 COVID-19 vaccine. This chain joins TRBV19 and TRBJ1-5; the D gene is possibly TRBD1 (5 bases). CDR3 coding DNA: TGTGCCAGTAGTATGAGTGGGGCAGCACTTCCCCAGCATTTT. It codes for CASSMSGAALPQHF.